Included here is one T cell receptor beta chain sequence, with context. This entry belongs to a study of identical twins. The CDR3 runs to 15 residues. Germline V lookup: CDR1 WSHSY, CDR2 SAAADI. The junction had 1 base not matched to a gene; V was cut back by 2 bases and J by 1 base. TCRdb reanalysed the 5' RACE reads using MiXCR and keeps one entry per CDR3 protein. Among about 920,000 distinct CDR3 sequences, around 12% were seen once, and the ten largest hold around 1.6%. This sample also belongs to another study, concerning yellow fever vaccine responses in identical twins.

The sequence was obtained from a young woman in good health. Input material: PBMCs. The chain has TRBV10-2 and TRBJ2-1; 8 bases match TRBD2. CDR3: CASSEGLASYNEQFF. The CDR3, as DNA: TGCGCCAGCAGTGAGGGACTAGCTTCCTACAATGAGCAGTTCTTC.